This T cell receptor (beta chain) stems from a study of blood T cell repertoires in COVID-19. As for the study in general: In each case, the material was cDNA or gDNA derived from T cells, B-cell-depleted T cells, or PBMCs.

Recruitment covered about two dozen US areas and drew participants whose ages spanned roughly 18 to 100 years. J lost 3 bases, V lost 6 bases, and 3 bases had no gene match. CDR3 length: 14 residues. Germline-derived CDR1 and CDR2 are SNHLY and FYNNEI. In the authors' methods: Reference gene primers were amplified, and this amplification served to estimate nucleated cell counts. Assay used: immunoSEQ multiplex PCR; TCRdb lists only in-frame clones, some missing. The V and J calls and the clone size are those of that table, but D and trimming were determined from the DNA. The data hold approximately 280,000 clones, with roughly 80% observed a single time.

The sequenced material came from PBMCs or T cells enriched from blood (not recorded which). The origin of this receptor is a middle-aged man who had been exposed to COVID-19. V usage is TRBV2 and J usage is TRBJ2-2, with 8 positions matching TRBD1. CDR3 loop: CASRGQGDTGELFF. As DNA, the CDR3 is TGTGCCAGCAGAGGACAGGGTGACACCGGGGAGCTGTTTTTT.